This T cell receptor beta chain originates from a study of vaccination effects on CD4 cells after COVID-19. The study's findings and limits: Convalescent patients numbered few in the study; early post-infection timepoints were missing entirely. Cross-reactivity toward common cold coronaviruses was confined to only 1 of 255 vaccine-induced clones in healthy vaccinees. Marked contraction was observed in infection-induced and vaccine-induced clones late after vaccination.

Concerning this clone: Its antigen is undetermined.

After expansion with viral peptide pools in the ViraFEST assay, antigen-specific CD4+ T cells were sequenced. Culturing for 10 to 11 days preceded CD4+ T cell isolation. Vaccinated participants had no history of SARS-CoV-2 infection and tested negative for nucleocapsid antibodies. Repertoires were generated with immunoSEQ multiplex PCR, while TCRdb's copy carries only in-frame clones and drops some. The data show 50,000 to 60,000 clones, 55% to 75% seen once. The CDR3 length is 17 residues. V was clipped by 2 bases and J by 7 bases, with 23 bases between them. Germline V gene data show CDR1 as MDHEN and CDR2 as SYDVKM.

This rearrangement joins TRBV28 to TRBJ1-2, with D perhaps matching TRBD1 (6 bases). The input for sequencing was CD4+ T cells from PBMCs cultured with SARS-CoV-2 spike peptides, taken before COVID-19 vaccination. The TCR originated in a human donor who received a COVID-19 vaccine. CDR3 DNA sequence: TGTGCCAGCAGTTTAGGGGGGGGCGGGAAGGGAGGCTTTGGCTACACCTTC. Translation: CASSLGGGGKGGFGYTF.